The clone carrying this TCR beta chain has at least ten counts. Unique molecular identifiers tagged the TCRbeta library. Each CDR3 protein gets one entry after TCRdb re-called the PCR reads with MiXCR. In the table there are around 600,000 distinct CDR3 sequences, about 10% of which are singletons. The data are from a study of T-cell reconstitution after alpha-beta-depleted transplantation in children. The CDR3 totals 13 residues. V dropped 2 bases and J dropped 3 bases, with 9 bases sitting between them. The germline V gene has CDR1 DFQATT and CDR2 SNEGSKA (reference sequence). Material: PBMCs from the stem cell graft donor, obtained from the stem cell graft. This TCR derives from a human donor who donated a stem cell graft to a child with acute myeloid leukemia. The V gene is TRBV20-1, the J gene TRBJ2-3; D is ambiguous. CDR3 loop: CSARRPGTDTQYF. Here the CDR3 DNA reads TGCAGTGCTAGACGCCCTGGGACAGATACGCAGTATTTT.